The 17 T cell receptor beta chains below come from one sample, sequenced in a study of monozygotic twins with inflammatory bowel disease. TCRdb reprocessed the 5' RACE reads and reports one entry per CDR3 protein, with no DNA. The sample table includes 300,000 to 350,000 distinct CDR3 sequences. Sequencing was done on a sample of blood. These receptors came from a human donor with ulcerative colitis or Crohn's disease, or a healthy co-twin of an affected twin (not recorded which).

J is TRBJ2-1 and V is TRBV6-2 or TRBV6-3. The CDR3 contains 12 residues. Germline V gene sequence: CDR1 MNHEY, CDR2 SVGEGT. CDR3 in amino acids: CASSNQAVQQFF.

The chain links TRBV28 to TRBJ2-1; TCRdb calls TRBD2, which cannot be checked without DNA. This CDR3 region has 14 residues. Germline CDR1 is MDHEN and CDR2 is SYDVKM. The CDR3 here is CGTGLAGIYNEQFF.

The CDR3 region is CATSRDFISDRDEQYF. The chain recombines TRBV15 with TRBJ2-7; TCRdb designates TRBD1, a call that cannot be tested without DNA. CDR1 and CDR2 from the germline V gene are LNHNV and YYDKDF (reference sequence). CDR3 length: 16 amino acids.

The chain carries TRBV2 and TRBJ2-2; TCRdb names TRBD2, which stays unverified in the absence of DNA. CDR3 length: 13 amino acids. In germline, CDR1 is SNHLY, CDR2 FYNNEI. The CDR3 sequence is CASRRVQTGELFF.

This chain connects TRBV11-2 to TRBJ1-6. This CDR3 region has 15 residues. The germline CDR1 and CDR2 sequences are SGHAT and FQNNGV. CDR3 residues: CASSLEGRYNSPLHF.

This chain joins TRBV12-3 or TRBV12-4 and TRBJ2-5; the TCRdb D gene call, TRBD2, has no DNA to confirm it. This CDR3 region has 16 residues. The CDR3 loop reads CASSLVGTSGQETQYF.

The chain recombines TRBV4-1 with TRBJ2-4; without DNA, the TCRdb call of TRBD2 cannot be checked. This CDR3 is 19 amino acids long. Germline CDR1 is MGHRA and CDR2 is YSYEKL. Here the CDR3 reads CASSQDPLAGNLAKNIQYF.

This sequence joins TRBV7-2 and TRBJ2-3; TCRdb returns TRBD1, unconfirmable since there is no DNA. Looked up from germline, CDR1 is SGHTA and CDR2 is FQGNSA. This CDR3 comprises 14 residues. CDR3 amino acids: CASSLGAGLDTQYF.

V and J are TRBV28 and TRBJ2-4. This CDR3 comprises 16 residues. Germline V gives CDR1 MDHEN, CDR2 SYDVKM. This CDR3 reads CASSLLSNLAKNIQYF.

J is TRBJ2-5 and V is TRBV3-1; checking the TCRdb D call of TRBD2 is not possible without DNA. Per the germline V gene, CDR1 is LGHDT and CDR2 is YNNKEL (reference sequence). The CDR3 has 13 residues. The CDR3 spells CASSRPTRQTQYF.

The chain combines TRBV6-5 with TRBJ2-5; TCRdb's D call, TRBD2, is unchecked because there is no DNA. Per germline, CDR1 MNHEY and CDR2 SVGAGI. The CDR3 has 15 residues. CDR3 protein: CASSFPYSPQETQYF.

The chain joins TRBV29-1 to TRBJ2-7; TCRdb lists TRBD1, though no DNA is available to test this call. CDR1 is SQVTM and CDR2 is ANQGSEA in the germline V gene. The CDR3 is 14 residues long. CDR3: CSVEEGQGSDEQYF.

The chain carries TRBV6-2 or TRBV6-3 and TRBJ1-1. Germline CDR1 is MNHEY and CDR2 is SVGEGT. CDR3 length: 15 amino acids. CDR3 in amino acids: CASTGRSSLNTEAFF.

The V gene is TRBV29-1, the J gene TRBJ2-1; TCRdb's D call of TRBD1 is untestable without DNA. This CDR3 is 12 amino acids long. Germline values: CDR1 SQVTM, CDR2 ANQGSEA. CDR3 sequence reads: CSGYRAHNEQFF.

CDR3 amino acids: CASSHLVGEPQHF. The rearrangement uses TRBV4-1 and TRBJ1-5. Per the germline V gene, CDR1 is MGHRA and CDR2 is YSYEKL. This CDR3 comprises 13 residues.

The gene calls are TRBV10-3 and TRBJ2-4. From germline, CDR1 is ENHRY and CDR2 SYGVKD. The length of the CDR3 is 14 residues. The chain's CDR3 is CATGGGLAKNIQYF.

The rearrangement uses TRBV7-9 and TRBJ2-7; there is no DNA to check the TCRdb D call of TRBD1. The CDR3 is made up of 14 amino acids. Germline V gene data show CDR1 as SEHNR and CDR2 as FQNEAQ (reference sequence). The CDR3 here is CASAYGALRGEQYF.